This T cell receptor beta chain was documented in a study of cytomegalovirus exposure and HLA in healthy donors. PCR used 60 Vbeta primers and 13 Jbeta primers. Method: immunoSEQ multiplex PCR; TCRdb's copy keeps in-frame clones and lacks some. The sample comprises about 160,000 clones, roughly 80% of which are singletons, and approximately 4.8% rests with the top ten. Germline lookup yields CDR1 SGHVS and CDR2 FQNEAQ. Deletions cut 1 base from V and 2 bases from J, with 6 bases between. The CDR3 has 13 amino acids. Study outcomes and limitations: In a later analysis, productive TCRs from donors in an Asian-associated ancestry cluster reportedly carried fewer N-insertions than the cohort mean. A later analysis associated 16,000 or so TCR beta sequences with HLA alleles at a 0.05 false discovery rate.

On this clone itself: The antigen remains undetermined.

The clonotype comes from a man between 25 and 39 years old in good health and CMV-seronegative. Sequenced sample: PBMCs. The chain uses TRBV7-8 and TRBJ2-7; no definite D call. CDR3 in DNA: TGTGCCAGCAGCTTAGACAGCACCTACGAGCAGTACTTC. This sequence encodes CASSLDSTYEQYF.